Below are 29 T cell receptor beta chains sequenced from a single sample in a study of blood T cells in healthy people across ages. Then a second PCR, running about 7 to 11 cycles, was carried out with a sample-barcoded 5' primer and a J-beta primer mix. TCRdb redid the calling of the 5' RACE reads with MiXCR, one entry per CDR3 protein. The sample has 1.5 million to 2 million distinct CDR3 sequences; roughly 52% are singletons. Sequenced input: blood. Receptors originate from a woman aged 40 to 50 in good health.

Only a few counts were recorded for this clonotype. V and J are TRBV5-1 and TRBJ2-1; D is uncertain. V shed 1 base and J shed 5 bases, with 19 bases lying between them. In germline, CDR1 is SGHRS, CDR2 YFSETQ. The CDR3 sequence is 17 residues long. CDR3 coding DNA: TGCGCCAGCAGCTTGCCCCGGACCAAAACCACGCACAATGAGCAGTTCTTC. Its translation is CASSLPRTKTTHNEQFF.

The J gene is TRBJ2-7, the V gene TRBV29-1; D call uncertain. The tail of the sequence fits TRBJ2-5 better, so the J call may be wrong. Germline CDR1 SQVTM, CDR2 ANQGSEA. The CDR3 is made up of 14 amino acids. The CDR3 protein is CSVPITTVQETQYF. Here the CDR3 DNA reads TGCAGCGTTCCAATTACGACCGTCCAAGAGACCCAGTACTTC.

The sample holds one count of this clonotype. The gene calls are TRBV9 and TRBJ2-1; possibly TRBD1 or TRBD2 for D (5 bases each). V was cut by 7 bases and J by 0 bases, with 14 bases left in between. CDR1 and CDR2 from the germline V gene are SGDLS and YYNGEE. The CDR3 is made up of 15 amino acids. The CDR3: CASGGRGDSYNEQFF. The CDR3 coding sequence is TGTGCCAGCGGGGGACGAGGGGACTCCTACAATGAGCAGTTCTTC.

The DNA of the CDR3 is TGTGCCATCAGTGGGGACAGCCACGAAAAACTGTTTTTT. Translated, it gives CAISGDSHEKLFF. The chain combines TRBV10-3 with TRBJ1-4; 7 bases line up with TRBD1. The germline CDR1 and CDR2 sequences are ENHRY and SYGVKD. This CDR3 is 13 amino acids long. V lost 4 bases and J lost 8; bases outside the gene matches: 4.

Here the CDR3 DNA reads TGCAGTGCTAGACCGTCGACAGGCAATCAGCCCCAGCATTTT. It specifies CSARPSTGNQPQHF. The rearrangement links TRBV20-1 to TRBJ1-5; the D gene is possibly TRBD1 (5 bases). This CDR3 comprises 14 residues. CDR1 is DFQATT, CDR2 SNEGSKA, per germline (reference sequence). Trimming removed 2 bases at V and 2 bases at J, with 10 bases between.

The CDR3 region has the DNA TGTGCCAGCACCCTAGATAGCGGGGGTGCACTCGAGCAGTACTTC. As protein: CASTLDSGGALEQYF. This chain links TRBV11-2 with TRBJ2-5; 9 positions match TRBD2. The better agreement between TRBJ2-7 and the DNA end casts doubt on the J call. The CDR3 length is 15 residues. CDR1 is SGHAT and CDR2 is FQNNGV in the germline V gene.

The rearrangement links TRBV20-1 to TRBJ1-2; no clear D gene. V lost 3 bases and J lost 3, with 17 bases in between. The CDR3 totals 15 residues. Germline lookup yields CDR1 DFQATT and CDR2 SNEGSKA (reference sequence). The CDR3 is CSARIDLEEDYGYTF. CDR3 sequence (DNA): TGCAGTGCTAGGATAGACTTGGAGGAGGACTATGGCTACACCTTC.

The rearrangement links TRBV13 to TRBJ2-7; D might be TRBD1 or TRBD2, each matching 5 bases. The CDR3 covers 14 residues. Germline-derived CDR1 and CDR2 are PRHDT and FYEKMQ (reference sequence). The V gene lost 3 bases and the J gene lost 9 bases, with 18 bases spanning the gap. The CDR3, as DNA: TGTGCCAGCAGCTTCGGGACGGCCGTAAACTGGCAGTACTTC. This gives the protein CASSFGTAVNWQYF.

The V call is TRBV20-1, the J call TRBJ2-5; 8 bases match TRBD2. The trim removed 4 bases at V and 4 bases at J, leaving 14 bases unmatched. Germline V gene data show CDR1 as DFQATT and CDR2 as SNEGSKA (reference sequence). This CDR3 is built from 16 residues. The CDR3 DNA reads as TGCAGTGCTACGCTCGGGCGGGGGGTGCAGTCAGAGACCCAGTACTTC. As protein: CSATLGRGVQSETQYF.

This clonotype was observed a few times. The V call is TRBV20-1, the J call TRBJ1-6; the D is unclear. The V gene lost 7 bases and the J gene lost 6 bases, with 13 bases spanning the gap. Germline V gene sequence: CDR1 DFQATT, CDR2 SNEGSKA (reference sequence). This CDR3 region has 13 residues. CDR3 sequence reads: CSVSAILNSPLHF. In DNA, the CDR3 is TGCAGTGTCAGTGCCATTCTTAATTCACCCCTCCACTTT.

V gene TRBV7-9 combines with J gene TRBJ2-5; the match to TRBD2 covers 10 bases. CDR3 length: 16 amino acids. With V trimmed by 4 bases and J by 3 bases, 8 bases remained unmatched. Looked up from germline, CDR1 is SEHNR and CDR2 is FQNEAQ (reference sequence). The CDR3 DNA reads TGTGCCAGCAGCTCACTGAGCGGGGGGGCTGAAGAGACCCAGTACTTC. Translating gives CASSSLSGGAEETQYF. Together with reference TRBV7-9 and TRBJ2-5, the CDR3 gives the full variable domain: DTGVSQNPRHKITKRGQNVTFRCDPISEHNRLYWYRQTLGQGPEFLTYFQNEAQLEKSRLLSDRFSAERPKGSFSTLEIQRTEQGDSAMYLCASSSLSGGAEETQYFGPGTRLLVL.

This clonotype was detected only a few times. The chain links TRBV5-1 to TRBJ2-4; D is perhaps TRBD1 or TRBD2 (5 bases each). The assigned J gene may be wrong: the sequence end matches TRBJ2-7 better. This CDR3 comprises 12 residues. Germline V gives CDR1 SGHRS, CDR2 YFSETQ. The CDR3 DNA sequence: TGCGCCAGCAGCTGGGACGACTACGAGCAGTACTTC. Translation: CASSWDDYEQYF.

The J gene is TRBJ2-1, the V gene TRBV20-1; tentatively, D is TRBD2 (5 bases). The germline V gene has CDR1 DFQATT and CDR2 SNEGSKA (reference sequence). The CDR3 is 12 amino acids. The germline V and J ends were trimmed by 2 bases and 9 bases, with 11 bases remaining between them. CDR3 sequence reads: CSARRYGVEQFF. DNA for the CDR3: TGCAGTGCTAGAAGATACGGGGTTGAGCAGTTCTTC.

The table lists this clonotype with a few counts. CDR3 protein: CSANEPNRGLSPRSPLHF. The CDR3 region has the DNA TGCAGTGCCAACGAACCTAACAGGGGGCTCAGCCCTCGGTCACCCCTCCACTTT. J is TRBJ1-6 and V is TRBV20-1, with 9 bases identical to TRBD1. V shed 6 bases, J shed 10 bases, and the junction held 22 bases outside the gene matches. CDR1 and CDR2 from the germline V gene are DFQATT and SNEGSKA (reference sequence). The CDR3 totals 18 residues.

This chain links TRBV20-1 with TRBJ2-1; D might be TRBD2 (5 bases). This CDR3 is 14 amino acids long. Germline CDR1 reads DFQATT; CDR2 reads SNEGSKA (reference sequence). V was clipped by 6 bases and J by 1 base, with 13 bases between them. The CDR3 spells CSAPGDTSYNEQFF. As DNA, the CDR3 is TGCAGTGCCCCCGGGGATACTTCCTACAATGAGCAGTTCTTC.

V and J are TRBV28 and TRBJ2-6, with a tentative D call TRBD1 (6 bases). V was pared by 6 bases and J by 0 bases, with 15 bases between. Germline CDR1 and CDR2: MDHEN and SYDVKM. The CDR3 covers 17 residues. The CDR3 loop is CASSPGQPGSGANVLTF. In DNA, the CDR3 is TGTGCCAGCAGCCCAGGACAGCCTGGCTCTGGGGCCAACGTCCTGACTTTC.

This chain joins TRBV20-1 and TRBJ2-5; D is possibly TRBD2 (6 bases). The length of the CDR3 is 11 residues. Germline CDR1 and CDR2: DFQATT and SNEGSKA (reference sequence). The CDR3 region is CSCGAQETQYF. The CDR3 DNA follows: TGCAGCTGCGGGGCGCAAGAGACCCAGTACTTC.

This clonotype was picked up a small number of times. The chain recombines TRBV29-1 with TRBJ2-4; 8 nucleotides agree with TRBD1. The end of the DNA aligns better with TRBJ2-7, so the J call may be wrong. The CDR3 loop spans 13 amino acids. Germline CDR1 and CDR2: SQVTM and ANQGSEA. The CDR3 here is CSVEGRGRYEQYF. CDR3 nucleotide sequence: TGCAGCGTTGAAGGCAGGGGGCGGTACGAGCAGTACTTC.

The chain carries TRBV29-1 and TRBJ1-1; D ambiguous. This CDR3 is 13 amino acids long. The V and J ends lost 6 bases and 5 bases respectively, with 16 bases between them. The germline V gene encodes CDR1 SQVTM and CDR2 ANQGSEA. Here the CDR3 reads CSVSGVLRTEAFF. The CDR3, as DNA: TGCAGCGTAAGCGGGGTCTTGAGGACTGAAGCTTTCTTT.

V and J are TRBV4-2 and TRBJ1-2; D call uncertain. Trimming took off 0 bases at V and 4 bases at J, with 6 bases between the two ends. This CDR3 region has 13 residues. Germline V gene data show CDR1 as LGHNA and CDR2 as YNFKEQ. The CDR3 loop reads CASSQDQSYGYTF. The CDR3 nucleotides read TGTGCCAGCAGCCAAGACCAGAGCTATGGCTACACCTTC.

This clonotype was seen a handful of times. This chain links TRBV7-2 with TRBJ2-5; tentative D call: TRBD2 (5 bases). This CDR3 is built from 12 residues. Trimming removed 1 base at V and 11 bases at J, with 11 bases between. From germline, CDR1 is SGHTA and CDR2 FQGNSA. The CDR3, as DNA: TGTGCCAGCAGCTTAGGGGATTGCGGGCAGTACTTC. Encoded protein: CASSLGDCGQYF.

The chain joins TRBV27 to TRBJ2-3; 7 positions agree with TRBD1. This CDR3 comprises 17 residues. Trimming at V came to 7 bases and at J to 3 bases, leaving 16 bases not matched to a gene. The germline CDR1 and CDR2 sequences are MNHEY and SMNVEV (reference sequence). The CDR3 here is CASTPGTALTKTDTQYF. The CDR3 region has the DNA TGTGCCAGCACCCCCGGGACAGCCCTTACCAAAACAGATACGCAGTATTTT.

In DNA, the CDR3 is TGTGCCAGCAGTCCCGACAGTGACGACCGACTCAGTAACTATGGCTACACCTTC. It yields the protein CASSPDSDDRLSNYGYTF. V and J are TRBV12-3 or TRBV12-4 and TRBJ1-2, with TRBD1 as a possible D gene (5 bases). The length of the CDR3 is 18 residues. Trimming removed 5 bases at V and 1 base at J, with 23 bases between.

This sequence joins TRBV20-1 and TRBJ2-1; D remains unclear. CDR1 is DFQATT, CDR2 SNEGSKA, per germline (reference sequence). The ends were cut back, 3 bases at V and 10 bases at J, with 10 bases in the middle. The CDR3 runs 11 residues. The CDR3 region has the DNA TGCAGTGCTAGCTATCAACAGGAGCAGTTCTTC. Protein product: CSASYQQEQFF.

This clonotype was counted many times. The gene calls are TRBV5-1 and TRBJ1-5; the D is unclear. Germline CDR1 reads SGHRS; CDR2 reads YFSETQ. This CDR3 spans 15 amino acids. Trimming left V 0 bases short and J 3 bases short, with 10 bases between. The CDR3 protein is CASSLDPDLNQPQHF. The CDR3 DNA reads TGCGCCAGCAGCTTGGACCCGGACCTCAATCAGCCCCAGCATTTT. The whole variable domain, filled in from reference TRBV5-1 and TRBJ1-5, reads KAGVTQTPRYLIKTRGQQVTLSCSPISGHRSVSWYQQTPGQGLQFLFEYFSETQRNKGNFPGRFSGRQFSNSRSEMNVSTLELGDSALYLCASSLDPDLNQPQHFGDGTRLSIL.

The chain carries TRBV20-1 and TRBJ1-5; TRBD1 aligns across 7 bases. Trimming cost V 5 bases and J 6 bases; bases outside gene matches: 7. CDR3 size: 13 residues. The germline CDR1 and CDR2 sequences are DFQATT and SNEGSKA (reference sequence). The CDR3 nucleotides read TGCAGTGCTTCAACAGGGGTGGTTCAGCCCCAGCATTTT. Translated, it gives CSASTGVVQPQHF.

The V and J genes are TRBV4-3 and TRBJ2-3, with D hard to call. This CDR3 region has 14 residues. V was pared by 3 bases and J by 0 bases, with 7 bases between. CDR1 and CDR2 (germline): LGHNA, YSLEER. The chain's CDR3 is CASSQAPSTDTQYF. The CDR3 bases are TGCGCCAGCAGCCAGGCTCCTAGCACAGATACGCAGTATTTT.

V and J are TRBV6-6 and TRBJ2-7; maybe TRBD1 (5 bases). Germline-derived CDR1 and CDR2 are MNHNY and SVGAGI (reference sequence). The CDR3 loop spans 14 amino acids. Trimming cost V 0 bases and J 2 bases, with 8 bases left between them. The CDR3 loop reads CASSYSQGPYEQYF. The CDR3 region has the DNA TGTGCCAGCAGTTACTCCCAGGGCCCCTACGAGCAGTACTTC.

V gene TRBV28 combines with J gene TRBJ2-3, with 13 bases that match TRBD2. Germline V lookup: CDR1 MDHEN, CDR2 SYDVKM. CDR3 size: 18 residues. The V segment lost 2 bases and the J segment 0 bases; nucleotides outside the gene matches: 5. The CDR3 sequence is CASSLLGLAGSSTDTQYF. The CDR3 nucleotides read TGTGCCAGCAGTTTACTGGGACTAGCGGGGTCTAGCACAGATACGCAGTATTTT.